The rows below give T cell receptor beta chains drawn from one sample of a study of spatial heterogeneity in lung cancer. In TCRdb, the 5' RACE reads were re-called with MiXCR into one record per CDR3 protein. This repertoire shows some 45,000 distinct CDR3 sequences, roughly 10% found once; its top ten account for approximately 38%. The sequenced sample was PBMCs, obtained at surgery. All receptors derive from a female donor with early-stage non-small cell lung cancer. The CDR3 runs from the conserved cysteine through the conserved F or W. The D gene is left open where the match is weak. The size field is filled for only some rows; it gives once, few, many or a size class.

j_call,v_call,clone_size,d_call,cdr3_length,cdr3_aa,cdr3_nt
TRBJ2-5,TRBV5-4,.,.,11,CASSREETQYF,TGTGCCAGCAGCCGTGAGGAGACCCAGTACTTC
TRBJ1-2,TRBV28,many,.,16,CASSLSDIINNYGYTF,TGTGCCAGCAGTCTATCCGACATAATAAACAACTATGGCTACACCTTC
TRBJ1-2,TRBV29-1,.,.,14,CSADTRRANYGYTF,TGCAGCGCCGATACGAGGAGAGCTAACTATGGCTACACCTTC
TRBJ2-5,TRBV20-1,few,.,12,CSARDREETQYF,TGCAGTGCTAGAGACAGAGAAGAGACCCAGTACTTC
TRBJ2-4,TRBV7-2,.,TRBD2,16,CASSPTAGGSKNIQYF,TGTGCCAGCAGCCCGACAGCGGGGGGTTCCAAAAACATTCAGTACTTC
TRBJ1-1,TRBV9,.,.,14,CASSLSPVNTEAFF,TGTGCCAGCAGCTTATCACCCGTGAACACTGAAGCTTTCTTT
TRBJ1-6,TRBV29-1,many,TRBD1,15,CSVVPGQGSPKPLHF,TGCAGCGTTGTACCGGGACAGGGGTCTCCAAAGCCCCTCCACTTT
TRBJ2-4,TRBV19,many,.,14,CASSPHTAVNIQYF,TGTGCCAGTAGTCCACACACCGCGGTAAACATTCAGTACTTC
TRBJ2-5,TRBV2,.,.,17,CASRRMEPGLGQETQYF,TGTGCCAGCAGGCGAATGGAACCGGGACTCGGACAAGAGACCCAGTACTTC
TRBJ2-2,TRBV11-2,few,.,15,CASSLRGLNTGELFF,TGTGCCAGCAGCCTCAGGGGACTAAACACCGGGGAGCTGTTTTTT
TRBJ1-1,TRBV19,.,.,12,CASSMGDTEAFF,TGTGCCAGTAGTATGGGGGACACTGAAGCTTTCTTT
TRBJ1-2,TRBV12-3/TRBV12-4,many,TRBD1,11,CAVNRGDGYTF,TGTGCCGTGAACAGGGGTGATGGCTACACCTTC
TRBJ2-1,TRBV14,few,.,19,CASSPTPYSPISSYNEQFF,TGTGCCAGCAGCCCGACCCCGTACAGCCCAATAAGCTCCTACAATGAGCAGTTCTTC
TRBJ1-4,TRBV19,few,TRBD1,14,CASAKGDRNEKLFF,TGTGCCAGTGCTAAGGGGGACAGAAATGAAAAACTGTTTTTT
TRBJ1-1,TRBV28,many,.,15,CASSSTGTARLEAFF,TGTGCCAGCAGTTCAACCGGGACGGCTAGGCTAGAAGCTTTCTTT
TRBJ2-7,TRBV28,.,.,14,CASSSIAVGYEQYF,TGTGCCAGCAGTTCCATAGCGGTAGGCTACGAGCAGTACTTC
TRBJ1-1,TRBV7-2,.,.,13,CASTKQQNTEAFF,TGTGCCAGCACCAAACAGCAGAACACTGAAGCTTTCTTT
TRBJ2-3,TRBV20-1,.,TRBD1,15,CSASSPGQQTDTQYF,TGCAGTGCTAGCTCGCCGGGACAGCAAACAGATACGCAGTATTTT
TRBJ2-1,TRBV5-1,.,.,17,CASSLTDTPSSGVRTVF,TGCGCCAGCAGCCTGACGGACACTCCCTCGTCCGGGGTTCGGACGGTCTTC
TRBJ2-7,TRBV3-1,few,TRBD1,18,CASSQGYLGQVDTYEQYF,TGTGCCAGCAGCCAAGGTTATTTGGGACAGGTCGACACGTACGAGCAGTACTTC
TRBJ2-5,TRBV11-3,.,.,13,CASSLDEEETQYF,TGTGCCAGCAGCTTAGACGAAGAAGAGACCCAGTACTTC
TRBJ1-1,TRBV5-4,.,TRBD1,14,CASSPRDRGREAFF,TGTGCCAGCAGCCCACGGGACAGGGGGCGGGAAGCTTTCTTT
TRBJ2-3,TRBV28,few,.,16,CASSLSGTLSTDTQYF,TGTGCCAGCAGTTTGAGCGGGACACTGAGCACAGATACGCAGTATTTT
TRBJ1-1,TRBV4-2,many,.,11,CASSQNTEAFF,TGTGCCAGCAGCCAGAACACTGAAGCTTTCTTT
TRBJ2-1,TRBV7-6,many,.,17,CASSLGRARTIYNEQFF,TGTGCCAGCAGCTTAGGCAGGGCCCGCACGATCTACAATGAGCAGTTCTTC
TRBJ1-6,TRBV11-2,.,.,13,CASSFAGRSPLHF,TGTGCCAGCAGCTTTGCGGGGCGGTCACCCCTCCACTTT
TRBJ1-1,TRBV6-2/TRBV6-3,.,.,15,CASSYSFTGRTEAFF,TGTGCCAGCAGTTACTCGTTTACAGGGAGAACTGAAGCTTTCTTT
TRBJ2-7,TRBV20-1,.,TRBD1,13,CSAPPRGPYEQYF,TGCAGTGCTCCCCCCAGGGGGCCCTACGAGCAGTACTTC